This TCR beta chain was captured by sequencing in a study of lymphopenia after photon versus proton radiotherapy. Study-level results: After lymphocyte nadir, photon-treated repertoires showed oligoclonal expansion, especially CD8+ Temra. Relative stability marked proton patients; photon patients lost diversity and naive cells. Larger post-nadir TCR diversity loss correlated inversely with survival in deceased patients.

The germline V gene encodes CDR1 MNHNS and CDR2 SASEGT. The length of the CDR3 is 12 residues. Trimming pared 5 bases from V and 8 bases from J, leaving 12 bases between. Regarding this clone: No antigen is known for it.

Measured with immunoSEQ multiplex PCR; TCRdb has only the in-frame clones, and not every one. The sample lists about 45,000 clones, 85% occurring once. This sample comprised peripheral blood, obtained from a patient treated with photon-based radiotherapy. The chain joins TRBV6-1 to TRBJ1-1; D not certain. The receptor was isolated from a man aged 35-49 years with gastric cancer. The CDR3 spells CASSWVKAEAFF. CDR3 DNA sequence: TGTGCCAGCAGTTGGGTAAAGGCAGAAGCTTTCTTT.